This T cell receptor beta chain was identified in a study of cytomegalovirus exposure and HLA in healthy donors. The PCR had 60 Vbeta and 13 Jbeta primers. Method: immunoSEQ multiplex PCR; TCRdb's copy keeps in-frame clones and lacks some. The repertoire holds about 150,000 clones, with around 80% as singletons. This clone has just one count. As yet, its antigen is unknown. Study-level findings and limits: For most subjects, TCR beta sequences were reported to predict HLA-A and HLA-B alleles with accuracy. Reportedly, diagnosis of cytomegalovirus status by the classifier showed high specificity and sensitivity.

The germline gives CDR1 SGHRS, CDR2 YFSETQ. The CDR3 sequence is 15 residues long. Trimming took 4 bases from V and 0 from J; bases not matched to a gene: 4. This TCR was recovered from a man aged 30-40 years in good health and CMV-seropositive. The material sequenced was PBMCs. The rearrangement uses TRBV5-1 and TRBJ1-1; 9 bases fit TRBD1. The CDR3 spells CASSRDRALNTEAFF. The CDR3 DNA is TGCGCCAGCAGCCGGGACAGGGCCTTGAACACTGAAGCTTTCTTT.